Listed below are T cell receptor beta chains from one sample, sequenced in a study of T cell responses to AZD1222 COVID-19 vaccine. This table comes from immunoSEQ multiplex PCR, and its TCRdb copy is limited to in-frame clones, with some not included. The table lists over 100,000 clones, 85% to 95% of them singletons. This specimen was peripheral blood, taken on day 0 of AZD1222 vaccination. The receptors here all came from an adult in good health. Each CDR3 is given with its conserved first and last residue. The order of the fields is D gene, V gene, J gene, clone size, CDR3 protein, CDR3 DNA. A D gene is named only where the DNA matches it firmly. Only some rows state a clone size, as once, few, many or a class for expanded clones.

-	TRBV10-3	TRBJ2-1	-	CAISGGLAHEQFF	TGTGCCATCAGTGGCGGGCTAGCCCATGAGCAGTTCTTC
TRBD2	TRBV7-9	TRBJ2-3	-	CASSFPGTSGTSTDTQYF	TGTGCCAGCAGTTTCCCTGGGACTAGCGGGACTAGCACAGATACGCAGTATTTT
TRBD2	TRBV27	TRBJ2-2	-	CASSKGSGRYTGELFF	TGTGCCAGCAGCAAAGGGAGCGGGAGGTACACCGGGGAGCTGTTTTTT
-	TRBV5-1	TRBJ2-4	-	CASRTTAANIQYF	TGCGCCAGCAGAACGACGGCAGCGAACATTCAGTACTTC
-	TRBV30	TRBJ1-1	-	CAWSVGTNTEAFF	TGTGCCTGGAGTGTTGGGACGAACACTGAAGCTTTCTTT
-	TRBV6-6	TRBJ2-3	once	CASRRGTDTQYF	TGTGCCAGCAGACGGGGCACAGATACGCAGTATTTT
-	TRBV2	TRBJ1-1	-	CASRGEGRWNTEAFF	TGTGCCAGCAGGGGGGAGGGGAGGTGGAACACTGAAGCTTTCTTT
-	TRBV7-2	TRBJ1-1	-	CASSLVERTEAFF	TGTGCCAGCAGCTTAGTGGAAAGGACTGAAGCTTTCTTT
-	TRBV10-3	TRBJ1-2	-	CAISEFGTGGYGYTF	TGTGCCATCAGTGAATTTGGGACGGGCGGGTATGGCTACACCTTC
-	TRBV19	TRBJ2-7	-	CASSIGLGLSGNEQYF	TGTGCCAGTAGTATAGGGCTCGGGCTTAGTGGAAACGAGCAGTACTTC
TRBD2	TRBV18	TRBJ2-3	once	CASSPRREAGTDTQYF	TGTGCCAGCTCACCGCGGCGGGAGGCTGGCACAGATACGCAGTATTTT
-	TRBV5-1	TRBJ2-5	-	CASSLVVGETQYF	TGCGCCAGCAGCTTGGTGGTGGGGGAGACCCAGTACTTC
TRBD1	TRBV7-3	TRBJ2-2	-	CASSLGQGVGTGELFF	TGTGCCAGCAGCTTAGGACAGGGCGTGGGCACCGGGGAGCTGTTTTTT
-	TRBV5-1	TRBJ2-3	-	CASRALSGPDTQYF	TGCGCCAGCAGAGCCCTTAGCGGTCCAGATACGCAGTATTTT
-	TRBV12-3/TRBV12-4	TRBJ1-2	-	CASSFVATGGYTF	TGTGCCAGCAGTTTTGTTGCTACTGGTGGCTACACCTTC
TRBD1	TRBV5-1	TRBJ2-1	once	CASSSQGVLSNEQFF	TGCGCCAGCAGCTCACAGGGGGTTCTATCCAATGAGCAGTTCTTC
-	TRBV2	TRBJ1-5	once	CASKNNPQVNQPQHF	TGTGCCAGCAAAAATAATCCGCAGGTCAATCAGCCCCAGCATTTT
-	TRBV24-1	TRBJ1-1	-	CAIPGRGRDTEAFF	TGTGCCATCCCTGGGCGGGGGAGGGACACTGAAGCTTTCTTT
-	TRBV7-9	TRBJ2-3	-	CASSYGLSTDTQYF	TGTGCCAGCAGCTACGGACTAAGCACAGATACGCAGTATTTT
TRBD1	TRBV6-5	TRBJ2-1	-	CASSSRQGYVNEQFF	TGTGCCAGCAGTTCCCGACAGGGGTATGTAAATGAGCAGTTCTTC
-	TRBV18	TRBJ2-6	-	CASNREDSGANVLTF	TGTGCCAGCAACAGAGAAGACTCTGGGGCCAACGTCCTGACTTTC
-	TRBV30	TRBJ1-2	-	CAWSGGNYGYTF	TGTGCCTGGAGTGGAGGGAACTATGGCTACACCTTC
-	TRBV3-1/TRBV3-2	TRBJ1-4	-	CASSHGPQEKLFF	TGTGCCAGCAGCCACGGACCTCAAGAAAAACTGTTTTTT
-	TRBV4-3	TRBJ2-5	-	CASSREGGRQGPTQYF	TGCGCCAGCAGCCGAGAGGGAGGGAGACAGGGGCCTACCCAGTACTTC
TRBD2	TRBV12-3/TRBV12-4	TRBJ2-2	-	CASGFHTGELFF	TGTGCTAGCGGGTTCCACACCGGGGAGCTGTTTTTT
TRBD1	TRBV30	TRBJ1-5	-	CAWSPTFRTGWQPQHF	TGTGCCTGGAGTCCGACCTTCAGGACAGGTTGGCAGCCCCAGCATTTT
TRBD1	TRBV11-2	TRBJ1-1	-	CASSVRQGWVSEAFF	TGTGCCAGCAGCGTCCGACAGGGTTGGGTGTCTGAAGCTTTCTTT
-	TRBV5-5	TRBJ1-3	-	CASSLGQPSLGNTIYF	TGTGCCAGCAGCTTGGGACAGCCCTCTCTTGGAAACACCATATATTTT
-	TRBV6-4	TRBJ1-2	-	CASSDNGIYGYTF	TGTGCCAGCAGTGACAACGGAATCTATGGCTACACCTTC
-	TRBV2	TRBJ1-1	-	CASSESRRNTEAFF	TGTGCCAGCAGTGAGTCCAGACGGAACACTGAAGCTTTCTTT
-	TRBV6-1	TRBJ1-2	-	CASSDPREGYTF	TGTGCCAGCAGTGACCCCCGGGAGGGCTACACCTTC
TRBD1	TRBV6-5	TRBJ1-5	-	CASRPFRDRNQPQHF	TGTGCCAGCAGACCTTTTAGGGACAGAAATCAGCCCCAGCATTTT
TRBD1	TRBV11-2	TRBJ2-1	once	CASSFRPPGQGLYEQFF	TGTGCCAGCAGCTTTAGGCCCCCGGGACAGGGCTTGTATGAGCAGTTCTTC
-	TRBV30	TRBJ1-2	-	CAWRDTYYGYTF	TGTGCCTGGAGGGACACCTACTATGGCTACACCTTC